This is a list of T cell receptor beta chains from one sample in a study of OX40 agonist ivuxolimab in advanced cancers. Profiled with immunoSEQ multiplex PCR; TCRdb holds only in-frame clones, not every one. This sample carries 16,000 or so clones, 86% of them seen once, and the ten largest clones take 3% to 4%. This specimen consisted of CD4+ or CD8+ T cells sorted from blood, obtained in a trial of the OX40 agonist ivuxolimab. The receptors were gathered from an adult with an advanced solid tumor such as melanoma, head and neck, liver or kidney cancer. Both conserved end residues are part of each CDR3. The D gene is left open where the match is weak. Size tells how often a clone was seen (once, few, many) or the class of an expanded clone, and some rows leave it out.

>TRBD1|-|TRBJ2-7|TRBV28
TGTGCCAGCAGTCGCCGGGACAGCGCCTACGAGCAGTACTTC
CASSRRDSAYEQYF
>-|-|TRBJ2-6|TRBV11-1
TGTGCCAGCAGCTTATCCGGGGCGGGGAACTCTGGGGCCAACGTCCTGACTTTC
CASSLSGAGNSGANVLTF
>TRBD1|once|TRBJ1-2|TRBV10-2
TGCGCCAGCTCGGCGAAAGGGACAGCCGATGGCTACACCTTC
CASSAKGTADGYTF
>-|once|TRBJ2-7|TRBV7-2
TGTGCCAGCAGCTCCCAAAGAGGGGGGGCGTACGAGCAGTACTTC
CASSSQRGGAYEQYF
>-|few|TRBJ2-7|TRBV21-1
TGTGCCAGCAGTCAGGACAGGGCGGCCACGGAGCTGTACTTC
CASSQDRAATELYF
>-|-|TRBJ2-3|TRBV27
TGTGCCAGCAGCCCTCGGGCAGGGGCTACGCAGTATTTT
CASSPRAGATQYF
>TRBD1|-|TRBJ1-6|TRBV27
TGTGCCAGCAGTTTGGAGCACAGGGGTAATTCACCCCTCCACTTT
CASSLEHRGNSPLHF
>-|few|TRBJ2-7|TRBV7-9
TGTGCCAGCAGCGTCCGGGACGGCCTCGAGCAGTACTTC
CASSVRDGLEQYF
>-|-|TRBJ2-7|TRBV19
TGTGCCAGTAGTGGGGCTAACTCCTACGAGCAGTACTTC
CASSGANSYEQYF
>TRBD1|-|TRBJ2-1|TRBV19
TGTGCCAGTAGTCCAATGACAGGGGCGGATTTTCAGTTCTTC
CASSPMTGADFQFF
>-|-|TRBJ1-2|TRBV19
TGTGCCAGTAGTATGGGGGCAGGGAGCGGCTATGGCTACACCTTC
CASSMGAGSGYGYTF
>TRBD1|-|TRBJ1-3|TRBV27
TGTGCCAGCATGGGACAGGGGTTAGGAAACACCATATATTTT
CASMGQGLGNTIYF
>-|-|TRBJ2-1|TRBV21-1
TGTGCCAGCAGCCCGCCTAAGGTATGGGTCTCTCTGGGGCCCTATGGCAATGAGCAGTTCTTC
CASSPPKVWVSLGPYGNEQFF
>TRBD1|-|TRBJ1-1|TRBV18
TGTGCCAGCTCCCGGGTCACAGGGGATGTCGGTGAAGCTTTCTTT
CASSRVTGDVGEAFF
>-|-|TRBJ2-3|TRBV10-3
TGTGCCATCAGGGACATAGCGGGCACAGATACGCAGTATTTT
CAIRDIAGTDTQYF
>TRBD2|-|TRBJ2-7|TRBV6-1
TGTGCCAGCAGTGAAATCCTAGCGGGAGACTACGAGCAGTACTTC
CASSEILAGDYEQYF
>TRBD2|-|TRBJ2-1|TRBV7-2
TGTGCCAGCAGCCCCCTAGCGGGGTCCGTGACAGACAATGAGCAGTTCTTC
CASSPLAGSVTDNEQFF
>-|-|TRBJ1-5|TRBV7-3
TGTGCCAGCAGCTTATATAGGGATCAGCCCCAGCATTTT
CASSLYRDQPQHF
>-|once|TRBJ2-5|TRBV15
TGTGCCACCAGCACAAGCTACGAGACCCAGTACTTC
CATSTSYETQYF
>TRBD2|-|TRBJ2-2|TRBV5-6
TGTGCCAGCAGCTGGCGGACTAGCGGGAGGGCTATTCGAGCCGGGGAGCTGTTTTTT
CASSWRTSGRAIRAGELFF
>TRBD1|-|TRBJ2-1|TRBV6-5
TGTGCCAGCACCCGGACAGGGTTTAATGAGCAGTTCTTC
CASTRTGFNEQFF
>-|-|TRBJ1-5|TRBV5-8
TGTGCCAGCACCAGGATCCGAGGCAGGAATAGCAATCAGCCCCAGCATTTT
CASTRIRGRNSNQPQHF
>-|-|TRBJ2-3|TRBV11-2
TGTGCCAGCAGCTTGGGTTCGAACAGGCAAACAGATACGCAGTATTTT
CASSLGSNRQTDTQYF
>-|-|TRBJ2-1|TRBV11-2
TGTGCCAGCAGCCCCACCGTTGGGGGGAATGAGCAGTTCTTC
CASSPTVGGNEQFF
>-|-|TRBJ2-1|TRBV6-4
TGTGCCAGCAGTGACCCCGGGGAGCGCTCCTACAATGAGCAGTTCTTC
CASSDPGERSYNEQFF
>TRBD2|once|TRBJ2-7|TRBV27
TGTGCCAGCAGTTCGTCCGGGACTAGCGGGGCTTTGAGCTCCTACGAGCAGTACTTC
CASSSSGTSGALSSYEQYF
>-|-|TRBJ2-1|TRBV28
TGTGCCAGCAGTTTAGATCCAGTTTACAATGAGCAGTTCTTC
CASSLDPVYNEQFF
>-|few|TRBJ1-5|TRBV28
TGTGCCAGCAGTTTAAACGGGAATCAGCCCCAGCATTTT
CASSLNGNQPQHF
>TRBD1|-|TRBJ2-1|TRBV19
TGTGCCAGTAGCCGGGAGGGGACAGGGGTGAATGAGCAGTTCTTC
CASSREGTGVNEQFF
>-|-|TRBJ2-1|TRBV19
TGTGCCAGTAGTCAGGAAGGGGGGAATGAGCAGTTCTTC
CASSQEGGNEQFF
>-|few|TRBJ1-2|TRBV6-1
TGTGCCAGCAGTGAACCAGTTGGCGGTGGCTACACCTTC
CASSEPVGGGYTF
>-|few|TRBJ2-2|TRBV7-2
TGTGCCAGCAGCTTGCTCCTCGGGCTGTTTTTT
CASSLLLGLFF
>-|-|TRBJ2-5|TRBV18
TGTGCCAGCTCACAACGGCCCCAAGAGACCCAGTACTTC
CASSQRPQETQYF
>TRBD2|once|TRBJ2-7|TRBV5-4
TGTGCCAGCAGCTTTACTAGCGGGAGTTACGAGCAGTACTTC
CASSFTSGSYEQYF
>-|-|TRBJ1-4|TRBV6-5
TGTGCCAGCAGTTGGGCGGGCAATGAAAAACTGTTTTTT
CASSWAGNEKLFF
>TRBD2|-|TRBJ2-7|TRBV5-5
TGTGCCACACGGAGGGATAGCGGGGTTATGTTGCAGTACTTC
CATRRDSGVMLQYF
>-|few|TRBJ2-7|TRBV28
TGTGCCAGCAGTCAAAGGGGCATCTTATTCTCCTACGAGCAGTACTTC
CASSQRGILFSYEQYF
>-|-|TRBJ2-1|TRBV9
TGTGCCAGCAGCGTCGGTTTTCAGGGTGGCAATGAGCAGTTCTTC
CASSVGFQGGNEQFF
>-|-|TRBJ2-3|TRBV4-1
TGCGCCAGCAGCCAAGGAGAAACTGGGACAGATACGCAGTATTTT
CASSQGETGTDTQYF
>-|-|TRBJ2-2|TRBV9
TGTGCCAGCAGCGTAGTCGGGAAGGGCGGGGAGCTGTTTTTT
CASSVVGKGGELFF
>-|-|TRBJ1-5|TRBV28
TGTGCCAGCAGGGAAAATCGGGCCCTCACGGGGAATCAGCCCCAGCATTTT
CASRENRALTGNQPQHF
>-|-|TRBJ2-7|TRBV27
TGTGCCAGCAGTGTACAGGGACCCTACGAGCAGTACTTC
CASSVQGPYEQYF
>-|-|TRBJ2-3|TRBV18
TGTGCCAGCTCACCACGCACAGATACGCAGTATTTT
CASSPRTDTQYF
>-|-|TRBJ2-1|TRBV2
TGTGCCAGCAGACGGGATGAGCAGTTCTTC
CASRRDEQFF
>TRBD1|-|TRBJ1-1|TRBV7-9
TGTGCCAGCAGCACCCGAGGACAGGTCGCAGCTTTCTTT
CASSTRGQVAAFF
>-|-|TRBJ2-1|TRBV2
TGTGCCAGCTCCCGGACGGGGGAGGGGGCCAATGAGCAGTTCTTC
CASSRTGEGANEQFF
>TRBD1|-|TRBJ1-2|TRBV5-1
TGCGCCAGCAGCCCTTGGACAGGGTTAAGTGGCTACACCTTC
CASSPWTGLSGYTF
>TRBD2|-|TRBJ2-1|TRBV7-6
TGTGCCAGCAGCCTAACTAGCGGGATATACAATGAGCAGTTCTTC
CASSLTSGIYNEQFF
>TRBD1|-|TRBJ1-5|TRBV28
TGTGCCAGCAGGCCGACAGGGTGGCCCCAGCATTTT
CASRPTGWPQHF
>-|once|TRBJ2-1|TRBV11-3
TGTGCCAGCAGCTTCTCAGGGGTTGAGCAGTTCTTC
CASSFSGVEQFF
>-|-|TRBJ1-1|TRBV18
TGTGCCAGCTCACTCGGACAGCATCAGAACACTGAAGCTTTCTTT
CASSLGQHQNTEAFF
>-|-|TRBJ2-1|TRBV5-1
TGCGCCAGCAGCTGGGGGGCCTCAGGGAATGAGCAGTTCTTC
CASSWGASGNEQFF
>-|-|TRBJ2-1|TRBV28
TGTGCCAGCAGTTTGGACGCTTACAATGAGCAGTTCTTC
CASSLDAYNEQFF
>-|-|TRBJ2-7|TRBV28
TGTGCCAGCAGTCTCTCCGACGACGAGCAGTACTTC
CASSLSDDEQYF
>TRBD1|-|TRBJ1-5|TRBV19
TGTGCCAGTAGTAGAACTCGCCGGGACAGCCACAATCAGCCCCAGCATTTT
CASSRTRRDSHNQPQHF